This TCR beta chain was identified during a study of cytomegalovirus exposure and HLA in healthy donors. Germline CDR1 reads SGHRS; CDR2 reads YFSETQ. V gave up 3 bases and J gave up 3 bases, with 24 bases separating them. The CDR3 extends over 18 amino acids. Regarding the study as a whole: Analysis was carried out at a later point, and it linked a missense DCLRE1C variant to TCR beta V- and J-gene trimming. When a later analysis was performed, an Asian-associated ancestry cluster reportedly had fewer N-insertions than the approximately 600-donor mean. A later analysis associated roughly 15,000 TCR beta sequences with HLA alleles at a 0.05 false discovery rate. Most observed TCR sequences were rare, whereas some public TCRs were detected in many donors.

Comments on this clone: The target antigen is unknown.

The PCR contained 60 Vbeta and 13 Jbeta primers. Sequencing was performed with immunoSEQ multiplex PCR; in TCRdb, only in-frame clones are kept and a portion is missing. In the table there are around 100,000 clones, 60% to 75% of which are singletons. The clonotype was recovered from a man aged 35 to 55 in good health and CMV-seropositive. This chain connects TRBV5-1 to TRBJ2-5; TRBD2 is a possible D gene (6 bases). Source material: PBMCs. The CDR3, as DNA: TGCGCCAGCAGCTCAGGACGGCAGTCTAGCGTATCGGAAGAGACCCAGTACTTC. This translates into CASSSGRQSSVSEETQYF.